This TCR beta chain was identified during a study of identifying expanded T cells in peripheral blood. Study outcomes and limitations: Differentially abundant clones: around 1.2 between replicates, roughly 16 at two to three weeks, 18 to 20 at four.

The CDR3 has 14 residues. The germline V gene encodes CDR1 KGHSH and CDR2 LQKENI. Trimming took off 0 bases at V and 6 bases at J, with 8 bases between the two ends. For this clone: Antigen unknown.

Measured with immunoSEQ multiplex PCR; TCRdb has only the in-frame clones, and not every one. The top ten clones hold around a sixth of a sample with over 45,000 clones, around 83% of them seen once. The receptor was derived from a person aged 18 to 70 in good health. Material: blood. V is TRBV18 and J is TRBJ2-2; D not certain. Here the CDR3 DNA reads TGTGCCAGCTCACCACCAAGGGTATCCGGGGAGCTGTTTTTT. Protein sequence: CASSPPRVSGELFF.